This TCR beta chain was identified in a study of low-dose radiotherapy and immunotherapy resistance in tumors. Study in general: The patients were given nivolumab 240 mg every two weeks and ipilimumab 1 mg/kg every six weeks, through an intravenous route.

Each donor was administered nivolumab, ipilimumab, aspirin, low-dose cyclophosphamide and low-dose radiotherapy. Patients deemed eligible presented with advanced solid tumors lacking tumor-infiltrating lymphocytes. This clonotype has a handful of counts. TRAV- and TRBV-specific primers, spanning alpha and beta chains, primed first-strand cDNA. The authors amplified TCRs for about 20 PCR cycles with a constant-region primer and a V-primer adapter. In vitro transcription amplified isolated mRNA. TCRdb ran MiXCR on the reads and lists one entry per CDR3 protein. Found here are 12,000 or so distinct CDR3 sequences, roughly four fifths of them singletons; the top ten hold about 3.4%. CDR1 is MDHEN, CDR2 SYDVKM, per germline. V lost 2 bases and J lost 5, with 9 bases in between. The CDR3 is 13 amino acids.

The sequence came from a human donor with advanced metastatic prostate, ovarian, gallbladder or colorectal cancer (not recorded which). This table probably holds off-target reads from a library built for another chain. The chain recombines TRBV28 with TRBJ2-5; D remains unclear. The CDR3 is CASSLMGRETQYF. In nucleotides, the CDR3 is TGTGCCAGCAGTTTAATGGGCCGGGAGACCCAGTACTTC.